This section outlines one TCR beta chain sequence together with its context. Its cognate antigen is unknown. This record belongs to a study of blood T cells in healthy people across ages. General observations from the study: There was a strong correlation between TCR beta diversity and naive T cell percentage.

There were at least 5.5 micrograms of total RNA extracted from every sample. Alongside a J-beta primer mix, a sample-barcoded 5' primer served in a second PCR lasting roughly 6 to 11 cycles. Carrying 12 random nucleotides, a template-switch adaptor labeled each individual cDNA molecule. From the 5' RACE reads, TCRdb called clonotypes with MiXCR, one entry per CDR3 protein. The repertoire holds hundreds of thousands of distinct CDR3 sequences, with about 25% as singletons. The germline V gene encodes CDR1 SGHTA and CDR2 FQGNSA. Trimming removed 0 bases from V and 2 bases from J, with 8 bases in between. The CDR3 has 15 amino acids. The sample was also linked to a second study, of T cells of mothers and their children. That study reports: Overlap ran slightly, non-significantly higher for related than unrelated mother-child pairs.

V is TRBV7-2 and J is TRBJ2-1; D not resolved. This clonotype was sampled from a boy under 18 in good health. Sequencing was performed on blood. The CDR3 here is CASSLAHRTYNEQFF. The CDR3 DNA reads TGTGCCAGCAGCTTAGCGCACCGTACCTACAATGAGCAGTTCTTC.